The rows below give T cell receptor beta chains drawn from one sample of a study of blood T cell repertoires in COVID-19. The repertoire was sequenced with immunoSEQ multiplex PCR; TCRdb's copy has only in-frame clones and lacks some. The sample yields about 170,000 clones, about four fifths seen once. Sequenced material: peripheral blood. The receptor set was obtained from an elderly woman with active or convalescent COVID-19. CDR3s include the opening cysteine and the closing phenylalanine or tryptophan. The D gene is left open where the match is weak. The size field is filled for only some rows; it gives once, few, many or a size class.

v_call,j_call,d_call,clone_size,cdr3_aa,cdr3_nt
TRBV19,TRBJ2-1,TRBD2,once,CASSAGLAGGRNEQFF,TGTGCCAGTAGTGCGGGACTAGCGGGAGGGCGCAATGAGCAGTTCTTC
TRBV19,TRBJ1-1,NA,NA,CASSIGKNTEAFF,TGTGCCAGTAGTATCGGGAAAAACACTGAAGCTTTCTTT
TRBV6-5,TRBJ1-1,NA,NA,CASSPPGRTEAFF,TGTGCCAGCAGTCCCCCAGGGAGGACTGAAGCTTTCTTT
TRBV7-3,TRBJ2-2,NA,NA,CASSLQIATGELFF,TGTGCCAGCAGCCTTCAGATAGCCACCGGGGAGCTGTTTTTT
TRBV7-8,TRBJ2-7,TRBD1,few,CASSPFRDRSYEQYF,TGTGCCAGCAGCCCCTTCCGGGACAGGAGCTACGAGCAGTACTTC
TRBV3-1/TRBV3-2,TRBJ2-2,NA,NA,CASSQLLGGGELFF,TGTGCCAGCAGCCAATTACTCGGGGGCGGGGAGCTGTTTTTT
TRBV5-1,TRBJ2-1,TRBD1,few,CASSLQGANNEQFF,TGCGCCAGCAGCTTACAGGGGGCGAACAATGAGCAGTTCTTC
TRBV5-6,TRBJ1-3,NA,NA,CASRGDTGNTIYF,TGTGCCAGCAGGGGCGATACTGGAAACACCATATATTTT
TRBV19,TRBJ2-3,NA,NA,CASSIAGESTDTQYF,TGTGCCAGTAGTATAGCGGGGGAAAGCACAGATACGCAGTATTTT
TRBV28,TRBJ2-7,TRBD1,NA,CASTKTGNSYEQYF,TGTGCCAGCACCAAGACAGGGAATTCCTACGAGCAGTACTTC
TRBV27,TRBJ2-7,NA,NA,CASSFRPGQLYEQYF,TGTGCCAGCAGTTTTCGCCCAGGACAACTTTACGAGCAGTACTTC
TRBV19,TRBJ1-1,TRBD1,NA,CASSFKTGGKGVNTEAFF,TGTGCCAGTAGTTTCAAGACAGGGGGCAAGGGTGTAAACACTGAAGCTTTCTTT
TRBV2,TRBJ1-1,NA,once,CASNKGLNTEAFF,TGTGCCAGCAACAAGGGGTTGAACACTGAAGCTTTCTTT
TRBV5-1,TRBJ1-5,NA,NA,CASSLGNSNQPQHF,TGCGCCAGCAGCTTGGGTAATAGCAATCAGCCCCAGCATTTT
TRBV5-1,TRBJ2-7,TRBD1,NA,CASSPPDRVEQYF,TGCGCCAGCAGCCCCCCCGACAGGGTCGAACAGTACTTC
TRBV15,TRBJ2-1,NA,NA,CATSRDRRVQDDEQFF,TGTGCCACCAGCAGAGATAGGCGGGTCCAAGACGATGAGCAGTTCTTC
TRBV2,TRBJ1-2,TRBD1,NA,CASSDPGTATSSRYGYTF,TGTGCCAGCAGTGATCCCGGGACAGCGACTTCGTCCCGCTATGGCTACACCTTC
TRBV3-1/TRBV3-2,TRBJ2-1,TRBD2,NA,CASSQGLAGGGSYNEQFF,TGTGCCAGCAGCCAGGGCCTAGCGGGAGGGGGCTCCTACAATGAGCAGTTCTTC
TRBV5-1,TRBJ2-2,NA,NA,CASSLAGDTRPPGELFF,TGCGCCAGCAGCTTGGCCGGCGACACTCGTCCGCCCGGGGAGCTGTTTTTT
TRBV6-5,TRBJ2-7,TRBD1,NA,CASRAPGQIYEQYF,TGTGCCAGCAGGGCCCCGGGACAGATCTACGAGCAGTACTTC
TRBV28,TRBJ2-1,TRBD2,NA,CASSTSGRAPEQFF,TGTGCCAGCAGTACTAGCGGGAGGGCCCCTGAGCAGTTCTTC
TRBV28,TRBJ2-3,TRBD1,once,CASSFPDRTDTQYF,TGTGCCAGCAGTTTTCCGGACAGGACAGATACGCAGTATTTT
TRBV5-5,TRBJ1-6,TRBD1,NA,CASSSTGGNSPLHF,TGTGCCAGCAGCTCTACAGGGGGTAATTCACCCCTCCACTTT
TRBV5-4,TRBJ1-4,NA,NA,CASSRGGQATNEKLFF,TGTGCCAGCAGCAGGGGGGGACAAGCAACTAATGAAAAACTGTTTTTT
TRBV19,TRBJ1-2,NA,few,CASSTVTRALNYGYTF,TGTGCCAGTAGTACCGTCACCAGGGCCCTTAACTATGGCTACACCTTC
TRBV5-4,TRBJ1-1,TRBD1,NA,CATHRGRRNTEAFF,TGTGCCACCCACAGGGGGAGGAGGAACACTGAAGCTTTCTTT